This T cell receptor (beta chain) appears in the sequencing data of a study of PD-1 blockade in classical Hodgkin lymphoma. Germline V lookup: CDR1 SEHNR, CDR2 FQNEAQ (reference sequence). The CDR3 is 15 amino acids. V lost 1 base and J 6 bases, leaving 10 bases between the germline ends. Sequencing used immunoSEQ multiplex PCR; TCRdb keeps in-frame clones, though not all of them. Here the sample spans some 100,000 clones, about nine tenths being singletons. Following autologous stem cell transplantation, relapse occurred in every patient, and exposure to brentuximab vedotin varied. The TCR originated in a human donor with classical Hodgkin lymphoma. V and J are TRBV7-9 and TRBJ1-6; D ambiguous. The sample in question was peripheral blood mononuclear cells (PBMCs), obtained at baseline. CDR3 amino acids: CASSLEERVNSPLHF. The CDR3 region has the DNA TGTGCCAGCAGCTTAGAGGAAAGGGTTAATTCACCCCTCCACTTT. The full variable domain, in which reference TRBV7-9 and TRBJ1-6 provide the parts outside the CDR3, is DTGVSQNPRHKITKRGQNVTFRCDPISEHNRLYWYRQTLGQGPEFLTYFQNEAQLEKSRLLSDRFSAERPKGSFSTLEIQRTEQGDSAMYLCASSLEERVNSPLHFGNGTRLTVT.